This TCR beta chain was found in a study of spatial heterogeneity in lung cancer. Study at large: In raw reads, more than 9.5 appearances on average were recorded for each unique TCR and UMI combination.

CDR1 is SGHTA and CDR2 is FQGNSA in the germline V gene. V dropped 3 bases and J dropped 3 bases, with 12 bases sitting between them. The CDR3 length is 15 residues. The library protocol tagged each TCR cDNA with a unique molecular identifier. One entry per CDR3 protein results from TCRdb running MiXCR on the 5' RACE reads. The sample has some 35,000 distinct CDR3 sequences, under 9% seen once. This clonotype turned up a few times. The time point here: blood at routine non-recurrence follow-up after resection. The study sequenced unsorted whole RNA from tumor, nontumor lung or frozen PBMC. The rearrangement links TRBV7-2 to TRBJ2-1; D is tentatively TRBD1 or TRBD2 (7 bases each). The source is a male donor with early-stage non-small cell lung cancer. Sequenced here: PBMCs, sampled at follow-up. Here the CDR3 DNA reads TGTGCCAGCAGCTTCAGGGGGGGCCTCTACAATGAGCAGTTCTTC. It specifies CASSFRGGLYNEQFF.